The source of this TCR beta chain is a study of T cells in Graves' hyperthyroidism and ophthalmopathy. Study-wide findings and caveats: Most clonotypes expanded in the thyroid (above 0.001) were also present in blood. Ophthalmopathy was distinguished from stable hyperthyroidism by 13 V-J signatures.

A patient was excluded if there was uncontrolled infection, other autoimmune disease, pregnancy or lactation. For the diagnoses, clinical symptoms, serum thyroxine and TRAb, thyroid ultrasound and orbital computed tomography were used. V lost 0 bases to trimming and J lost 7 bases, with 10 bases between them. This CDR3 comprises 13 residues. Germline CDR1 SGHRS, CDR2 YFSETQ. Amplified TCR beta CDR3 regions derived from RNA transcripts. Researchers ran a first-round RT-PCR on the TCR CDR3 using the HTBI primer set. TCRdb re-called the multiplex PCR reads with MiXCR, one entry per CDR3 protein. The table includes 400,000 to 550,000 distinct CDR3 sequences, approximately 25% detected once. This clonotype was seen many times. No antigen is known for it.

This rearrangement joins TRBV5-1 to TRBJ2-5; D is uncertain. The TCR originated in a woman aged 25 to 45 with Graves' ophthalmopathy. Sequences were obtained from blood. The CDR3 here is CASSLEGSRTQYF. As DNA, the CDR3 is TGCGCCAGCAGCTTGGAGGGCAGTCGGACCCAGTACTTC.